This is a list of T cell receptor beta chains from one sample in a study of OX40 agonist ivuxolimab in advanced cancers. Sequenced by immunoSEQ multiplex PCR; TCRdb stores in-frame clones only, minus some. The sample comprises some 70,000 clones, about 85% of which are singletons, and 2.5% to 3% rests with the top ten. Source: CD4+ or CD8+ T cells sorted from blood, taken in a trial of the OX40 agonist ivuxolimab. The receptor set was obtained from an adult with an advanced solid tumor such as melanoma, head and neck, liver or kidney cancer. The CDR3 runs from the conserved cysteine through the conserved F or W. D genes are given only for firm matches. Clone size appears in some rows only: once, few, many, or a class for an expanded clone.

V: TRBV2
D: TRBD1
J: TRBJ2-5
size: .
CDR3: CASTIGTGERETQYF
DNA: TGTGCCAGCACGATCGGGACAGGGGAAAGAGAGACCCAGTACTTC

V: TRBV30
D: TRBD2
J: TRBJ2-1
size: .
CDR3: CAWKVAGSYNEQFF
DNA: TGTGCCTGGAAGGTAGCGGGAAGCTACAATGAGCAGTTCTTC

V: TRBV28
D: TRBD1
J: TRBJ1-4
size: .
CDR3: CASSMQGASNEKLFF
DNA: TGTGCCAGCAGTATGCAGGGGGCGAGTAATGAAAAACTGTTTTTT

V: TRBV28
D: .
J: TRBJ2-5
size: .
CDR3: CASSDLALLQYF
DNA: TGTGCCAGCAGCGACCTAGCGCTATTACAGTACTTC

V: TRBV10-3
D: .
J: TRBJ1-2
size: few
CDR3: CAISEAQTGGANYGYTF
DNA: TGTGCCATCAGTGAGGCTCAGACGGGCGGAGCTAACTATGGCTACACCTTC

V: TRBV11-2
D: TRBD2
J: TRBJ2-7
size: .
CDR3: CASSRVGGVLSYEQYF
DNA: TGTGCCAGCAGCCGCGTTGGGGGGGTTCTTTCCTACGAGCAGTACTTC

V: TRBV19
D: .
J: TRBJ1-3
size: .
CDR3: CASSVQSASGNTIYF
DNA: TGTGCCAGTAGTGTCCAGTCTGCATCTGGAAACACCATATATTTT

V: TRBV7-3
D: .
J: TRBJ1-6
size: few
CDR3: CASSPDYNSPLHF
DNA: TGTGCCAGCAGCCCCGACTATAATTCACCCCTCCACTTT

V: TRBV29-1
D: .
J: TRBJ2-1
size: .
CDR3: CSVRHSSYNEQFF
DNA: TGCAGCGTGCGACACAGCTCCTACAATGAGCAGTTCTTC

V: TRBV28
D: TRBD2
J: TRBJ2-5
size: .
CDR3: CASSLASGVKTQYF
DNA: TGTGCCAGCAGTTTAGCAAGCGGGGTGAAGACCCAGTACTTC